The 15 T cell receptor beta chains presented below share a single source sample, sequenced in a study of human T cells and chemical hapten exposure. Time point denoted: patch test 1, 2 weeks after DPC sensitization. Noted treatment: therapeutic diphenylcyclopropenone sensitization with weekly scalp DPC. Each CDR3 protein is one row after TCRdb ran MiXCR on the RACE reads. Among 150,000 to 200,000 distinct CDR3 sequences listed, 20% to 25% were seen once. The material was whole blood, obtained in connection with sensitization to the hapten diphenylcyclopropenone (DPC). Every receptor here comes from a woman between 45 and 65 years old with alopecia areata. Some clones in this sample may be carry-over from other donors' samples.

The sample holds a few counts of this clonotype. This CDR3 is CAIMGVSGSSYNEQFF. Here the CDR3 DNA reads TGTGCCATCATGGGGGTTAGCGGGAGCTCCTACAATGAGCAGTTCTTC. The rearrangement uses TRBV10-3 and TRBJ2-1; 9 nucleotides match TRBD2. The CDR3 consists of 16 residues. With 7 bases clipped from V and 0 bases from J, the junction kept 7 bases outside the gene matches. Germline-derived CDR1 and CDR2 are ENHRY and SYGVKD.

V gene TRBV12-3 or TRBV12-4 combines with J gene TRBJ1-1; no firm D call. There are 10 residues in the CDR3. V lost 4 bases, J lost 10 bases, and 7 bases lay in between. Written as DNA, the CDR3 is TGTGCCAGCAGTTCCGGTGGAGCTTTCTTT. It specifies CASSSGGAFF.

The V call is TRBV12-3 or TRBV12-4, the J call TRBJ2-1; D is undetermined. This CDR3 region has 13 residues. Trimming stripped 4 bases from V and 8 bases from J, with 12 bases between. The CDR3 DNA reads TGTGCCAGCAGTTCGAGTTGGGCTTATGAGCAGTTCTTC. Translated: CASSSSWAYEQFF.

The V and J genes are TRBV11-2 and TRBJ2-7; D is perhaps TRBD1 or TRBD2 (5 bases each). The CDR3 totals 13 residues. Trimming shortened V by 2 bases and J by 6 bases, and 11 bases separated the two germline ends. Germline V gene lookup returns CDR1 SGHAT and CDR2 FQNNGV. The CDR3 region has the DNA TGTGCCAGCAGCTTAAGTGTCGGGGCCGAGCAGTACTTC. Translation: CASSLSVGAEQYF. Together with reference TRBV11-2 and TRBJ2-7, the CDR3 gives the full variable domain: EAGVAQSPRYKIIEKRQSVAFWCNPISGHATLYWYQQILGQGPKLLIQFQNNGVVDDSQLPKDRFSAERLKGVDSTLKIQPAKLEDSAVYLCASSLSVGAEQYFGPGTRLTVT.

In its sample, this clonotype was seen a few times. CDR3: CSVGGDRVVDEQYF. DNA for the CDR3: TGCAGCGTTGGTGGGGACAGGGTTGTAGACGAGCAGTACTTC. V is TRBV29-1 and J is TRBJ2-7, with 9 nucleotides matching TRBD1. The CDR3 contains 14 residues. V lost 4 bases to trimming and J lost 5 bases; unmatched junction nucleotides: 9. Germline V CDR1 and CDR2: SQVTM, ANQGSEA.

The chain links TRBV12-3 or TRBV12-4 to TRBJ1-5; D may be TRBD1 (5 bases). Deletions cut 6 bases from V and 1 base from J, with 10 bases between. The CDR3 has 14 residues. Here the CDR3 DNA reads TGTGCCAGCAGCCGACAGTTAAGCAATCAGCCCCAGCATTTT. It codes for CASSRQLSNQPQHF.

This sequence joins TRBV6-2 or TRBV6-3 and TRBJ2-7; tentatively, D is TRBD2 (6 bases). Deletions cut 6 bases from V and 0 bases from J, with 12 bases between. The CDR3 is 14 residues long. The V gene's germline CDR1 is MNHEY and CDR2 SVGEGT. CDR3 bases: TGTGCCAGCAGGATGGGACTGCTCTCCTACGAGCAGTACTTC. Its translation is CASRMGLLSYEQYF.

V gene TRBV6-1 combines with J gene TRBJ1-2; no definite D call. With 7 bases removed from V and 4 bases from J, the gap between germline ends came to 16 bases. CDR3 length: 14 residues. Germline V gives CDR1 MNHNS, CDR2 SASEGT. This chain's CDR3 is CASNHDAGLYGYTF. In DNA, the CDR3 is TGTGCCAGCAACCACGATGCAGGACTCTATGGCTACACCTTC.

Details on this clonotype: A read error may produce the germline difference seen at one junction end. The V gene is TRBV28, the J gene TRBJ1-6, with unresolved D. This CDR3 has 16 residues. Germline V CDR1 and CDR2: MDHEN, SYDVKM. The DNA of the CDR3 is TGTGCGAGCAGTTACAGTAGGAGAAATCCCCTTTCACCCCTCCACTTT. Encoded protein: CASSYSRRNPLSPLHF.

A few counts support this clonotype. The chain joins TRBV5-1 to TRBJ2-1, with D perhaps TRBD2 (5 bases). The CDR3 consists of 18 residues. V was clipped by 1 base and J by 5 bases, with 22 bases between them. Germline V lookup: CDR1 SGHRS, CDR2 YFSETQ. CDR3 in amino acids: CASSLRSGGFKIDNEQFF. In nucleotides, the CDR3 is TGCGCCAGCAGCTTGCGCAGTGGCGGGTTTAAGATTGACAATGAGCAGTTCTTC.

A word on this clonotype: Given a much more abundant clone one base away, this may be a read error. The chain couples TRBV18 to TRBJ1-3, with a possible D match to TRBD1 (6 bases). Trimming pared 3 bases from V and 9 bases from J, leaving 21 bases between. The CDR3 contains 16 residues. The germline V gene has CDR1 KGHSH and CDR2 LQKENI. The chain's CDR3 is CASSPATRGSISTIYF. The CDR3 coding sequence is TGTGCCAGCTCACCCGCTACCAGGGGATCTATAAGCACCATATATTTT.

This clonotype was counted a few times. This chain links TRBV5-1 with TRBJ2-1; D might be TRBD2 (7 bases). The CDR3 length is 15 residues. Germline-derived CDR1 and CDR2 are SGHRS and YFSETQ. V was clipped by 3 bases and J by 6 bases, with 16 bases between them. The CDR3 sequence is CASSSAGGALNEQFF. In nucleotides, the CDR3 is TGCGCCAGCAGCTCCGCTGGGGGGGCTCTCAATGAGCAGTTCTTC.

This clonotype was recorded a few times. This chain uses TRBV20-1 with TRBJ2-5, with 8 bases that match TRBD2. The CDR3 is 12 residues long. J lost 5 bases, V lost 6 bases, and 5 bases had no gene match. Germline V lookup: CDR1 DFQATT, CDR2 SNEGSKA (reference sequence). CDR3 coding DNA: TGCAGTGCAGGGACTAGTAGTGAGACCCAGTACTTC. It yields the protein CSAGTSSETQYF.

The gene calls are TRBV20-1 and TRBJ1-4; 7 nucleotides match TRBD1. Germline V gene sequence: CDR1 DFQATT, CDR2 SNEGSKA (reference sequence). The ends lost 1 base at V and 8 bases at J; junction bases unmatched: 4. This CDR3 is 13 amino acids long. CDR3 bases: TGCAGTGCTAGAGGGCAGGGGGTCGAAAAACTGTTTTTT. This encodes CSARGQGVEKLFF.

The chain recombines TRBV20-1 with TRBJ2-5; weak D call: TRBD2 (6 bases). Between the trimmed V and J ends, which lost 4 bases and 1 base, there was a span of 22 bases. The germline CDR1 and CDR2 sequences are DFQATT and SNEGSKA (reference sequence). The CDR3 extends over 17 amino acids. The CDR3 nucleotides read TGCAGTGCTATCCGGGACTCAAAGCAGGCGCCCCAAGAGACCCAGTACTTC. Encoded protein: CSAIRDSKQAPQETQYF.